The rows below give T cell receptor beta chains drawn from one sample of a study of cytomegalovirus exposure and HLA in healthy donors. Here immunoSEQ multiplex PCR was the method, and the copy in TCRdb shows in-frame clones only, minus some. The data hold hundreds of thousands of clones, with approximately 85% observed a single time. Sequencing used PBMCs. The origin of the receptors is a girl aged 2-10 years in good health and CMV-seronegative. Both conserved end residues are part of each CDR3. The D gene is left open where the match is weak. The listing skips clone size in some rows; elsewhere it reads once, few, many or a size class.

d_call,clone_size,j_call,v_call,cdr3_aa,cdr3_nt
NA,NA,TRBJ2-1,TRBV27,CASSLSGRNEQFF,TGTGCCAGCAGTTTATCTGGGAGAAATGAGCAGTTCTTC
TRBD2,NA,TRBJ2-7,TRBV7-2,CASSLYTGGLYEQYF,TGTGCCAGCAGCTTATATACGGGGGGACTTTACGAGCAGTACTTC
NA,NA,TRBJ1-1,TRBV6-5,CASSPDRSRNTEAFF,TGTGCCAGCAGCCCCGACAGATCTCGAAACACTGAAGCTTTCTTT
TRBD1,NA,TRBJ1-4,TRBV18,CASSPPTGMDEKLFF,TGTGCCAGCTCACCCCCGACAGGGATGGATGAAAAACTGTTTTTT
TRBD1,NA,TRBJ1-5,TRBV6-1,CASSDWTGGWRQHF,TGTGCCAGCAGTGACTGGACAGGGGGATGGCGGCAGCATTTT
NA,NA,TRBJ2-5,TRBV13,CASSLADRGQETQYF,TGTGCCAGCAGCTTAGCGGATAGAGGGCAAGAGACCCAGTACTTC
NA,NA,TRBJ2-3,TRBV7-9,CSSSLEADTQYF,TGTTCCAGCAGCTTAGAAGCGGATACGCAGTATTTT
TRBD1,NA,TRBJ2-7,TRBV7-6,CASSLNRGNEQYF,TGTGCCAGCAGCTTAAACAGGGGGAACGAGCAGTACTTC
TRBD1,NA,TRBJ1-3,TRBV27,CASSAGGSGNTIYF,TGTGCCAGCAGTGCAGGGGGCTCTGGAAACACCATATATTTT
TRBD1,NA,TRBJ2-7,TRBV14,CASRPDRGSSEQYF,TGTGCCAGCAGGCCGGACAGGGGTAGCTCCGAGCAGTACTTC
TRBD1,NA,TRBJ2-3,TRBV11-2,CASSPNGQGVRADTQYF,TGTGCCAGCAGCCCGAACGGACAGGGGGTTCGGGCAGATACGCAGTATTTT
NA,NA,TRBJ1-6,TRBV5-5,CASRVGLRDNSPLHF,TGTGCCAGCAGGGTGGGACTACGGGATAATTCACCCCTCCACTTT
TRBD1,NA,TRBJ2-7,TRBV15,CATSRDGTAYEQYF,TGTGCCACCAGCAGAGACGGGACAGCCTACGAGCAGTACTTC
NA,NA,TRBJ1-2,TRBV7-8,CASRESRGGYTF,TGTGCCAGCAGGGAGTCAAGGGGTGGCTACACCTTC
NA,NA,TRBJ2-3,TRBV7-2,CASSPAPTRETSLTDTQYF,TGTGCCAGCAGCCCAGCCCCGACCCGGGAAACTTCACTAACAGATACGCAGTATTTT
NA,NA,TRBJ2-3,TRBV11-1,CASTRSYTDTQYF,TGTGCCAGCACGCGGAGCTACACAGATACGCAGTATTTT
NA,NA,TRBJ2-1,TRBV5-1,CASREGLVRPDEQFF,TGCGCCAGCAGGGAGGGACTGGTTCGACCCGATGAGCAGTTCTTC
NA,NA,TRBJ2-2,TRBV7-9,CASSLAETENTGELFF,TGTGCCAGCAGCTTAGCGGAGACGGAAAACACCGGGGAGCTGTTTTTT
TRBD1,once,TRBJ2-3,TRBV25-1,CASIISRQTGADTQYF,TGTGCCAGTATAATCTCCCGACAGACAGGGGCAGATACGCAGTATTTT
NA,once,TRBJ1-2,TRBV6-1,CASSEAGGGAFGYTF,TGTGCCAGCAGTGAAGCGGGAGGGGGGGCGTTTGGCTACACCTTC
NA,NA,TRBJ2-2,TRBV4-1,CASSQGGSNTGELFF,TGCGCCAGCAGCCAAGGAGGCAGCAACACCGGGGAGCTGTTTTTT
NA,NA,TRBJ2-3,TRBV5-1,CASSRDRIPDTQYF,TGCGCCAGCAGCCGAGACAGGATCCCAGATACGCAGTATTTT
TRBD1,NA,TRBJ1-1,TRBV5-1,CASSSGDRWLADTEAFF,TGCGCCAGCAGCTCCGGGGACAGATGGTTGGCGGACACTGAAGCTTTCTTT
TRBD2,NA,TRBJ2-7,TRBV9,CASGAASGRNEQYF,TGTGCCAGCGGCGCGGCTAGCGGGAGGAACGAGCAGTACTTC
TRBD1,NA,TRBJ2-1,TRBV9,CASSVENRGIYNEQFF,TGTGCCAGCAGCGTAGAAAACAGGGGGATCTACAATGAGCAGTTCTTC
TRBD2,NA,TRBJ2-7,TRBV5-1,CASSLDPGLAYEQYF,TGCGCCAGCAGCTTGGACCCGGGACTAGCGTACGAGCAGTACTTC
TRBD1,NA,TRBJ2-5,TRBV5-1,CASSWTGGETQYF,TGCGCCAGCAGCTGGACAGGGGGGGAGACCCAGTACTTC
NA,NA,TRBJ2-7,TRBV12-5,CASGSPPVGVTYEQYF,TGTGCTAGTGGTTCCCCCCCAGTGGGCGTGACCTACGAGCAGTACTTC
NA,NA,TRBJ2-7,TRBV27,CASTTRLTGSYEQYF,TGTGCCAGCACCACCCGACTTACCGGATCCTACGAGCAGTACTTC
TRBD1,NA,TRBJ1-6,TRBV7-9,CASSLVIGQGGNSPLHF,TGTGCCAGCAGCTTAGTAATCGGACAGGGCGGGAATTCACCCCTCCACTTT
TRBD1,NA,TRBJ2-1,TRBV11-2,CASSSGQGRYNEQFF,TGTGCCAGCAGCTCGGGACAGGGTCGGTACAATGAGCAGTTCTTC
NA,NA,TRBJ1-5,TRBV27,CASSLLVNQPQHF,TGTGCCAGCAGTTTATTAGTCAATCAGCCCCAGCATTTT
NA,NA,TRBJ1-2,TRBV9,CASSVGVTGYGYTF,TGTGCCAGCAGCGTAGGCGTGACTGGCTATGGCTACACCTTC